These 20 T cell receptor beta chains share one sample of origin, sequenced in a study of blood T cell repertoires in COVID-19 (TCRdb year 2020). Library preparation employed the immunoSEQ multiplex PCR assay. What TCRdb holds here is the immuneACCESS table cut down to in-frame rearrangements. Part of the clones is not present; checked against another copy, under half of the missing clones reflect an unresolved V gene, and the others are unexplained. The sample records 170,000 or so clones, 85% to 90% of which are singletons. The ten largest account for around 0.6% of the sample. The sample was peripheral blood. These receptors were collected from a man in his sixties with COVID-19, enrolled during active disease.

This chain connects TRBV28 to TRBJ1-2, with TRBD1 as a possible D gene (5 bases). V was clipped by 5 bases and J by 2 bases, with 9 bases between them. This CDR3 comprises 13 residues. Germline CDR1 reads MDHEN; CDR2 reads SYDVKM. CDR3 residues: CASSPGMNYGYTF. CDR3 DNA: TGTGCCAGCAGTCCAGGGATGAACTATGGCTACACCTTC.

J is TRBJ1-5 and V is TRBV5-1; D not resolved. The CDR3 sequence is 15 residues long. Germline-derived CDR1 and CDR2 are SGHRS and YFSETQ. V shed 5 bases and J shed 0 bases, with 12 bases lying between them. CDR3 DNA sequence: TGCGCCAGCAGTCAAGACGGGTATAGCAATCAGCCCCAGCATTTT. Translation: CASSQDGYSNQPQHF.

This clone is a singleton in its sample. The chain uses TRBV18 and TRBJ2-5; D is ambiguous. Germline CDR1 KGHSH, CDR2 LQKENI. The CDR3 has 11 amino acids. The V and J ends lost 5 bases and 5 bases respectively, with 6 bases between them. The CDR3 region has the DNA TGTGCCAGCTCATTACAGGAGACCCAGTACTTC. This sequence encodes CASSLQETQYF.

The table lists this clone with a count of one. The chain is built from TRBV19 and TRBJ2-1; 8 bases map to TRBD1. Losses at the gene ends were 8 bases for V and 13 bases for J; bases not matched to a gene: 13. The length of the CDR3 is 13 residues. The germline gives CDR1 LNHDA, CDR2 SQIVND (reference sequence). CDR3 amino acids: CASSLNTRGHQFF. The CDR3 DNA reads TGTGCCAGTTCCCTCAACACCAGGGGGCATCAGTTCTTC.

The V and J genes are TRBV2 and TRBJ1-4; 7 positions agree with TRBD1. Per germline, CDR1 SNHLY and CDR2 FYNNEI. With 4 bases clipped from V and 8 bases from J, the junction kept 10 bases outside the gene matches. This CDR3 is built from 15 residues. CDR3 loop: CASSARQGGGEKLFF. The CDR3 nucleotides are TGTGCCAGCAGTGCCAGACAGGGTGGCGGGGAAAAACTGTTTTTT.

This clone was picked up a small number of times. The chain is built from TRBV28 and TRBJ1-2; perhaps TRBD1 as D (6 bases). Germline V lookup: CDR1 MDHEN, CDR2 SYDVKM. The CDR3 loop spans 14 amino acids. V lost 7 bases and J lost 5, with 17 bases in between. CDR3 protein: CASTTQRQGYGYTF. The CDR3 DNA reads as TGTGCCAGCACCACCCAGCGCCAGGGGTATGGCTACACCTTC.

The V and J genes are TRBV3-1 (or the pseudogene TRBV3-2) and TRBJ2-1; 12 bases line up with TRBD2. The germline V gene has CDR1 LGHDT and CDR2 YNNKEL (reference sequence). The CDR3 is 18 residues long. V dropped 2 bases and J dropped 6; count of bases not matched to a gene: 11. In nucleotides, the CDR3 is TGTGCCAGCAGCCAACCTGGATACCCGGGACTAGCGGGCAATGAGCAGTTCTTC. Translating gives CASSQPGYPGLAGNEQFF.

This chain uses TRBV11-2 with TRBJ2-2; a weak D match, TRBD2 (6 bases). V lost 11 bases and J lost 0, with 10 bases in between. This CDR3 region has 13 residues. CDR1 is SGHAT and CDR2 is FQNNGV in the germline V gene. The CDR3 sequence: CACGTANTGELFF. For the CDR3, the DNA is TGTGCCTGCGGGACGGCGAACACCGGGGAGCTGTTTTTT.

This rearrangement joins TRBV2 to TRBJ1-1, with TRBD1 as a possible D gene (6 bases). The V gene lost 9 bases and the J gene lost 6 bases, with 14 bases spanning the gap. The CDR3 is 12 amino acids. Germline values: CDR1 SNHLY, CDR2 FYNNEI. The CDR3 DNA reads as TGTGCCAGGGGACAAACGAGCGCTGAAGCTTTCTTT. Translated: CARGQTSAEAFF. Looking up the rest from reference TRBV2 and TRBJ1-1 gives the full variable domain: EPEVTQTPSHQVTQMGQEVILRCVPISNHLYFYWYRQILGQKVEFLVSFYNNEISEKSEIFDDQFSVERPDGSNFTLKIRSTKLEDSAMYFCARGQTSAEAFFGQGTRLTVV.

The genes are TRBV11-1 and TRBJ1-2; possible D gene TRBD1, 6 bases. The V gene lost 0 bases and the J gene lost 8 bases, with 16 bases spanning the gap. In germline, CDR1 is SGHAT, CDR2 FQDESV (reference sequence). The CDR3 extends over 15 amino acids. This CDR3 is CASSLAGGSFGGYTF. CDR3 bases: TGTGCCAGCAGCTTAGCAGGGGGATCCTTCGGGGGCTACACCTTC.

The CDR3 protein is CAISSGQAYGYTF. The CDR3 region has the DNA TGTGCCATCAGTAGTGGACAGGCCTACGGCTACACCTTC. The chain employs TRBV10-3 and TRBJ1-2; 7 bases line up with TRBD1. CDR1 and CDR2 (germline): ENHRY, SYGVKD. With V trimmed by 5 bases and J by 8 bases, 8 bases remained unmatched. This CDR3 has 13 residues.

The chain is built from TRBV4-3 and TRBJ1-2; 7 nucleotides agree with TRBD1. This CDR3 has 16 residues. Germline V gene data show CDR1 as LGHNA and CDR2 as YSLEER. V was pared by 0 bases and J by 2 bases, with 6 bases of the junction left unmatched. CDR3 protein: CASSQESRGQNYGYTF. In nucleotides, the CDR3 is TGCGCCAGCAGCCAAGAATCAAGGGGGCAAAACTATGGCTACACCTTC.

V and J are TRBV10-3 and TRBJ2-5, with D perhaps matching TRBD2 (7 bases). Trimming stripped 2 bases from V and 4 bases from J, with 11 bases between. Germline V gives CDR1 ENHRY, CDR2 SYGVKD. The CDR3 covers 14 residues. The CDR3: CAISEEGGRETQYF. DNA of the CDR3: TGTGCCATCAGTGAGGAGGGGGGGCGAGAGACCCAGTACTTC.

This chain connects TRBV3-1 (or the pseudogene TRBV3-2) to TRBJ2-3, with 8 bases identical to TRBD1. Germline lookup yields CDR1 LGHDT and CDR2 YNNKEL (reference sequence). The trim removed 4 bases at V and 3 bases at J, leaving 6 bases unmatched. The CDR3 sequence is 15 residues long. The CDR3: CASSLRQGLTDTQYF. For the CDR3, the DNA is TGTGCCAGCAGCCTCAGACAGGGGCTTACAGATACGCAGTATTTT.

The rearrangement uses TRBV14 and TRBJ2-7; perhaps TRBD2 as D (5 bases). Germline V gives CDR1 SGHDN, CDR2 FVKESK. This CDR3 comprises 15 residues. Between the trimmed V and J ends, which lost 2 bases and 7 bases, there was a span of 18 bases. Here the CDR3 reads CASSQIGLEKGEQYF. The CDR3 nucleotides read TGTGCCAGCAGCCAAATTGGACTGGAAAAGGGAGAGCAGTACTTC.

A remark on this clone: One end of the junction is discordant with germline, which a read error may explain. This chain joins TRBV7-7 and TRBJ2-3; TRBD2 matches at 7 bases. Per the germline V gene, CDR1 is SSHAT and CDR2 is FNYEAQ (reference sequence). The CDR3 spans 13 residues. The CDR3 sequence: CASSLGLADTQYF. The CDR3 DNA reads as TGTGCTAGCAGCTTAGGACTAGCAGATACGCAGTATTTT.

The V gene is TRBV18, the J gene TRBJ2-7; the match to TRBD1 covers 8 bases. The CDR3 is 14 residues long. The germline V gene has CDR1 KGHSH and CDR2 LQKENI. The V gene end was trimmed by 2 bases and the J gene end by 6 bases; junction bases not matched to a gene: 6. The CDR3 region is CASSPVPGQAEQYF. In nucleotides, the CDR3 is TGTGCCAGCTCACCAGTTCCGGGACAGGCCGAGCAGTACTTC. The variable domain in full, with the rest retrieved from reference TRBV18 and TRBJ2-7, is NAGVMQNPRHLVRRRGQEARLRCSPMKGHSHVYWYRQLPEEGLKFMVYLQKENIIDESGMPKERFSAEFPKEGPSILRIQQVVRGDSAAYFCASSPVPGQAEQYFGPGTRLTVT.

This chain links TRBV18 with TRBJ1-1; D is unresolved. With 0 bases removed from V and 0 bases from J, the gap between germline ends came to 8 bases. This CDR3 is built from 15 residues. The germline gives CDR1 KGHSH, CDR2 LQKENI. CDR3 sequence: CASSPPSRLNTEAFF. The CDR3 region has the DNA TGTGCCAGCTCACCACCGTCCAGATTGAACACTGAAGCTTTCTTT.

The J gene is TRBJ1-5, the V gene TRBV10-3, with TRBD1 matching over 9 bases. The CDR3 has 17 residues. Per the germline V gene, CDR1 is ENHRY and CDR2 is SYGVKD. The J segment lost 0 bases and the V segment lost 6 bases, leaving 9 bases of the junction unmatched. DNA for the CDR3: TGTGCCATCAGCCAACACTTGGACAGGGGTAGCAATCAGCCCCAGCATTTT. Residues: CAISQHLDRGSNQPQHF.

The chain uses TRBV6-4 and TRBJ1-5; no clear D gene. Germline CDR1 reads MRHNA; CDR2 reads SNTAGT. The length of the CDR3 is 15 residues. V lost 2 bases and J 1 base, leaving 9 bases between the germline ends. Written as DNA, the CDR3 is TGTGCCAGCAGTGACGAGGTAATCAGCAATCAGCCCCAGCATTTT. Its protein is CASSDEVISNQPQHF.